Below, one T cell receptor (beta chain) is given with its context. Germline values: CDR1 SGHDT, CDR2 YYEEEE. The CDR3 has 17 amino acids. Trimming removed 6 bases from V and 1 base from J, with 19 bases in between. RNA in amounts of roughly 0.5 to 1 ug was reverse transcribed with random hexamers. MiXCR, applied by TCRdb to the immunoSEQ multiplex PCR reads, yields one record per CDR3 protein. The sample holds approximately 110,000 distinct CDR3 sequences, around 95% seen once. This entry comes from a study of CD8 T cells in Susac syndrome. This TCR derives from a human donor in good health. The material sequenced was CD4+ T cells from PBMCs. The chain employs TRBV5-6 and TRBJ2-2, with unresolved D. CDR3: CASTWFRSLLNTGELFF. DNA for the CDR3: TGTGCCAGCACCTGGTTCCGGAGTTTACTGAACACCGGGGAGCTGTTTTTT.